The present TCR beta chain was sequenced within a study of OX40 agonist ivuxolimab in advanced cancers. At the level of the whole study: The costimulatory receptor OX40 (CD134) was targeted by ivuxolimab, a fully human IgG2 agonistic monoclonal antibody. Intravenous ivuxolimab was administered to patients every 2 weeks at six dose levels: 0.01, 0.1, 0.3, 1.5, 3 and 10 mg/kg. Among the approximately 50 dose-escalation patients, some 19 had hepatocellular carcinoma, roughly 15 melanoma, 9 renal cell carcinoma and 9 head and neck cancer. The purpose of peripheral TCRbeta sequencing was to test whether ivuxolimab changed TCR sequence diversity and led to clonal T-cell expansion. Three dose-escalation patients achieved partial responses, one with hepatocellular carcinoma and two with cutaneous melanoma. A male proportion of roughly 80% and a mean age of around 60 years, ranging from roughly 23 to 90, were recorded for the dose-escalation cohort. Prior anti-PD-1, anti-PD-L1 or anti-CTLA-4 therapy was permitted, and checkpoint inhibitors had been received by around 40% of dose-escalation patients. The monotherapy dose-escalation portion (N ≈ 55 patients) of the phase I ivuxolimab trial is reported in the paper. What the work shows at the level of the full study, not this receptor alone: Clonal expansion of both CD4+ and CD8+ blood T cells was observed from baseline to week 6 at doses 0.1 to 3.0 mg/kg. Which antigens the clonally expanded peripheral T cells were specific for was not determined. In partial responders in the 0.1-3.0 mg/kg groups, normalized peripheral clonal expansion was found to be among the lowest, especially among CD8+ T cells. Low levels of normalized T-cell clonal expansion were also shown by some nonresponding patients. After ivuxolimab, expanded clones were on average more numerous among CD8+ T cells than among CD4+ T cells.

The germline V gene (reference sequence) supplies CDR1 GTSNPN and CDR2 SVGIG. V is cut back by 3 bases and J by 8 bases, with 15 bases in the junction unmatched. Measured from the cysteine to the phenylalanine, the CDR3 is 16 residues long. This entry keeps only the CDR3 DNA: 48 bases, framed from base 1. To sequence the TCRbeta CDR3 region, genomic DNA was isolated from the sorted cells. TCRbeta CDR3 regions were sequenced using the immunoSEQ Assay. In its TCRdb copy, this immuneACCESS table keeps in-frame sequences only and misses some clones. Where compared with another copy, unresolved V genes explain less than half of these, and the others have no known cause. The sample data list about 90,000 clones, and approximately 91% of these were observed just once. 0.3% to 0.4% of the sample is in the top ten clones. Of note for this clone: Its antigen specificity is not known. No much larger clone exists at a distance of one base, and base qualities are not known.

The trial excluded patients who had a history of autoimmune disease or were on systemic immunosuppression. In every dose cohort, peripheral blood was drawn for TCR sequencing at baseline, cycle 4 day 1, and cycle 7 day 1. Samples were obtained from an open-label, multicenter, first-in-human phase I dose-escalation trial of ivuxolimab. Adults with locally advanced or metastatic melanoma, renal cell, hepatocellular, or head and neck squamous cell carcinoma were enrolled in the trial. Before TCR sequencing, CD4+ T cells and CD8+ T cells were sorted from peripheral blood as separate populations. This TCR came from an adult with an advanced solid tumor such as melanoma, head and neck, liver or kidney cancer. The sample consisted of CD4+ or CD8+ T cells sorted from blood, taken in a trial of the OX40 agonist ivuxolimab. Here the chain combines TRBV30 and TRBJ1-4; 7 central nucleotides agree with TRBD1. Read as DNA, the sequence is TGTGCCTGGAGCAAAGAAACGACAGGGAGAAACGAAAAACTGTTTTTT. The resulting protein is CAWSKETTGRNEKLFF.